These 9 T cell receptor beta chains were all obtained from the same sample, sequenced in a study of T cells after yellow fever vaccination. Each CDR3 protein is one row after TCRdb ran MiXCR on the 5' RACE reads. The sample consists of some 550,000 distinct CDR3 sequences, 19% of them appearing once. Sequenced here: PBMCs, sampled 15 days after the yellow fever booster vaccination. The receptors derive from a man aged 25-45 years who received the YFV17D yellow fever vaccine.

The V and J genes are TRBV7-2 and TRBJ1-1; D is undetermined. V gave up 3 bases and J gave up 5 bases, with 13 bases separating them. Germline-derived CDR1 and CDR2 are SGHTA and FQGNSA. There are 14 residues in the CDR3. CDR3 DNA sequence: TGTGCCAGCAGCTTGGTCTGGGTTAGTACTGAAGCTTTCTTT. Protein sequence: CASSLVWVSTEAFF.

The V call is TRBV20-1, the J call TRBJ1-2; weak D call: TRBD1 (5 bases). The CDR3 totals 12 residues. Per germline, CDR1 DFQATT and CDR2 SNEGSKA (reference sequence). V lost 4 bases and J 0 bases, leaving 6 bases between the germline ends. CDR3 loop: CSAMTANYGYTF. The CDR3 region has the DNA TGCAGTGCTATGACAGCTAACTATGGCTACACCTTC.

This clonotype was seen a few times. The chain combines TRBV10-3 with TRBJ2-3; D is perhaps TRBD2 (5 bases). V gave up 0 bases and J gave up 2 bases, with 9 bases separating them. The CDR3 extends over 15 amino acids. Looked up from germline, CDR1 is ENHRY and CDR2 is SYGVKD. The CDR3 nucleotides are TGTGCCATCAGTGAGTCTAGCGTTTACACAGATACGCAGTATTTT. Protein sequence: CAISESSVYTDTQYF.

The V and J genes are TRBV5-4 and TRBJ2-5; 8 bases map to TRBD1. The V and J ends lost 0 bases and 6 bases, in that order; junction bases with no gene match: 7. The CDR3 covers 15 residues. Looked up from germline, CDR1 is SGHNT and CDR2 is YYREEE (reference sequence). The CDR3 protein is CASSLDVTGAQTQYF. The CDR3 region has the DNA TGTGCCAGCAGCTTGGACGTGACAGGGGCCCAGACCCAGTACTTC.

The chain employs TRBV29-1 and TRBJ2-5; D is undetermined. The CDR3 extends over 13 amino acids. The germline V gene has CDR1 SQVTM and CDR2 ANQGSEA. With 2 bases removed from V and 5 bases from J, the gap between germline ends came to 12 bases. The CDR3 sequence: CSVEFLSLETQYF. CDR3 nucleotides: TGCAGCGTTGAATTTCTGTCGTTGGAGACCCAGTACTTC.

The V and J genes are TRBV20-1 and TRBJ2-2; D is unclear. This CDR3 spans 12 amino acids. Per the germline V gene, CDR1 is DFQATT and CDR2 is SNEGSKA (reference sequence). V lost 5 bases, J lost 6 bases, and 10 bases lay in between. CDR3 bases: TGCAGTGCTCCCCCCAAGGCCGGGGAGCTGTTTTTT. It yields the protein CSAPPKAGELFF.

In its sample, this clonotype was seen a few times. The rearrangement joins TRBV18 to TRBJ2-1; TRBD2 matches at 7 bases. The CDR3 is 13 amino acids. J lost 8 bases, V lost 5 bases, and 6 bases had no gene match. Germline V gives CDR1 KGHSH, CDR2 LQKENI. CDR3 sequence (DNA): TGTGCCAGCTCAACTAGGGAGGGCGATGAGCAGTTCTTC. Translation gives CASSTREGDEQFF. The full variable domain, completed using reference TRBV18 and TRBJ2-1, is NAGVMQNPRHLVRRRGQEARLRCSPMKGHSHVYWYRQLPEEGLKFMVYLQKENIIDESGMPKERFSAEFPKEGPSILRIQQVVRGDSAAYFCASSTREGDEQFFGPGTRLTVL.

DNA for the CDR3: TGCAGTGCTAGTCCGCCCGGGACTCCGAACACCGGGGAGCTGTTTTTT. Protein sequence: CSASPPGTPNTGELFF. V gene TRBV20-1 combines with J gene TRBJ2-2; possible D gene TRBD2, 6 bases. CDR3 length equals 16 residues. CDR1 is DFQATT and CDR2 is SNEGSKA in the germline V gene (reference sequence). V lost 3 bases, J lost 0 bases, and 14 bases lay in between.

V and J are TRBV7-2 and TRBJ2-3, with 11 positions matching TRBD2. The V gene's germline CDR1 is SGHTA and CDR2 FQGNSA. The CDR3 contains 17 residues. With 5 bases clipped from V and 2 bases from J, the junction kept 9 bases outside the gene matches. CDR3 sequence: CASSLRGTSGITDTQYF. The CDR3 nucleotides are TGTGCCAGCAGCCTCAGGGGGACTAGCGGAATCACAGATACGCAGTATTTT.